In its sample, the clone carrying this TCR beta chain was seen many times. Antigen unknown. The data were obtained in a study of CD8 T cells in ankylosing spondylitis. The CDR3 runs 15 residues. Germline CDR1 and CDR2: MGHRA and YSYEKL. Losses at the gene ends were 1 base for V and 6 bases for J; bases not matched to a gene: 4. TCRdb re-called the 5' RACE reads through MiXCR, storing one row per CDR3 protein. The sample lists more than 250,000 distinct CDR3 sequences, around 7.6% occurring once. Study-level points and caveats: A subset of motif variants has previously been described in the synovial fluid and blood of reactive arthritis. A motif of 7 to 9 highly homologous TCR beta variants was seen as apparently characteristic of ankylosing spondylitis blood.

The sample was blood, either unsorted or a sorted T cell fraction (not recorded which). The clonotype comes from a male donor with ankylosing spondylitis. This chain uses TRBV4-1 with TRBJ2-7; 12 bases align to TRBD2. The chain's CDR3 is CASSQGTSGASEQYF. The CDR3 nucleotides read TGCGCCAGCAGCCAAGGGACTAGCGGGGCCTCCGAGCAGTACTTC.